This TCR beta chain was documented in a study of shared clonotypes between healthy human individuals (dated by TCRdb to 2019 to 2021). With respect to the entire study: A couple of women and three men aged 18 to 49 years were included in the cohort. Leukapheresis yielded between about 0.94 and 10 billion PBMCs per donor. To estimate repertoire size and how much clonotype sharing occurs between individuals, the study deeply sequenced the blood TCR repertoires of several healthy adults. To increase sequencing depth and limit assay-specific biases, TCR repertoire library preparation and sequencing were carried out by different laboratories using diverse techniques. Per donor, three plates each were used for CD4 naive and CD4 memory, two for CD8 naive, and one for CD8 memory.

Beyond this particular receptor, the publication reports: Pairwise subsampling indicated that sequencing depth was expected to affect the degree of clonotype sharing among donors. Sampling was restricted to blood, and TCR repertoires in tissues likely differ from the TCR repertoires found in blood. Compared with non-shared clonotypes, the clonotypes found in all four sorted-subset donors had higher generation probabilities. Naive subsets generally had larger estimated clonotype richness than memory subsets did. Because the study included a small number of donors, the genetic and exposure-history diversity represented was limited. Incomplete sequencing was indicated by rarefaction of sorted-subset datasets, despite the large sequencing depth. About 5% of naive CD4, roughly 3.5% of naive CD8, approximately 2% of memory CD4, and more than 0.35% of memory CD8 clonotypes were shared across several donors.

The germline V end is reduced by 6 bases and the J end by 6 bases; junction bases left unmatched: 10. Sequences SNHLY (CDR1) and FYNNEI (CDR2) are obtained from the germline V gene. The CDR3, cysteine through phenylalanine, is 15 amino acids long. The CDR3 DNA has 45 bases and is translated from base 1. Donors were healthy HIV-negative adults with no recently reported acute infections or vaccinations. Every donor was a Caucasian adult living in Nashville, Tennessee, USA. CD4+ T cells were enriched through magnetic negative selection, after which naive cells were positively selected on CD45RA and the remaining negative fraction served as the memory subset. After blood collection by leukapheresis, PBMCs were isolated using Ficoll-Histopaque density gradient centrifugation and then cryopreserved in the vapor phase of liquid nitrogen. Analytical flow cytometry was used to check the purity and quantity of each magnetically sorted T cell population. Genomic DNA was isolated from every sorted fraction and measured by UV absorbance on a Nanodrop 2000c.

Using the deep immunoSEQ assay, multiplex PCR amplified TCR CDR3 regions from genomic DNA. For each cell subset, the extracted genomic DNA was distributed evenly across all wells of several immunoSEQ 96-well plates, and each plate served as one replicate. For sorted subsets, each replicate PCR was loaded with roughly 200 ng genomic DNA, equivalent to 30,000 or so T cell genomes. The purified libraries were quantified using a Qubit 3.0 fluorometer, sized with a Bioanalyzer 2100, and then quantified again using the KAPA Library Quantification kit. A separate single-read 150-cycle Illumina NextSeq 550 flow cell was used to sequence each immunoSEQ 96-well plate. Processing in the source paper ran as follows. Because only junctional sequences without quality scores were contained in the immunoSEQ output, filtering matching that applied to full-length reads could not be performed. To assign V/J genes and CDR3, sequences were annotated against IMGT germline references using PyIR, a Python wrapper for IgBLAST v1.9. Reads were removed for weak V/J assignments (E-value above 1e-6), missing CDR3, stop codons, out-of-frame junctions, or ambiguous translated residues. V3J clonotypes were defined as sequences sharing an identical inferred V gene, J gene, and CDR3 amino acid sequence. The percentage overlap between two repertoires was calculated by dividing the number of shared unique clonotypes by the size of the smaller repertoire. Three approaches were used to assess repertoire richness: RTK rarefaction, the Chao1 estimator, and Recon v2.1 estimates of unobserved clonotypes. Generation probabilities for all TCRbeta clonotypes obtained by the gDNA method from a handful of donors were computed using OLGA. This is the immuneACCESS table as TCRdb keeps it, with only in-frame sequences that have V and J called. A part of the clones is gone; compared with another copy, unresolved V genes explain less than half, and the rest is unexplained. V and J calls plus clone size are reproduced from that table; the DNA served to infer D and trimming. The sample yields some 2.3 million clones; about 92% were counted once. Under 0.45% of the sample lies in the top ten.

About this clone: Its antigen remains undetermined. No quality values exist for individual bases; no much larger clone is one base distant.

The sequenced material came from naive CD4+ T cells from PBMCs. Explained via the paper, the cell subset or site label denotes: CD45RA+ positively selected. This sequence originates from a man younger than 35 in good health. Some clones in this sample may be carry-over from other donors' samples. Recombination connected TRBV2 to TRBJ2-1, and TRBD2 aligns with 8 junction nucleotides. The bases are TGTGCCAGCAGCTCAGAAGCGGGAGACGTCAATGAGCAGTTCTTC. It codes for CASSSEAGDVNEQFF.